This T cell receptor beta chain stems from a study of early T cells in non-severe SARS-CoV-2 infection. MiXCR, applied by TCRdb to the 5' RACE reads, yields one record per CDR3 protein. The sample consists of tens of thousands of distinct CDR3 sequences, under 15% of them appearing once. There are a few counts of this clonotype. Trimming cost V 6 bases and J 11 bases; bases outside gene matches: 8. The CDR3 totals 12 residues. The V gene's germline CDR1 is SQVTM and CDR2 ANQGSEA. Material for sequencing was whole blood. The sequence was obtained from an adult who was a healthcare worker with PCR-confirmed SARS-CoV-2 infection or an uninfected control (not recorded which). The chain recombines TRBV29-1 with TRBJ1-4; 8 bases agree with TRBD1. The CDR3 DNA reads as TGCAGCGTAAGAAAACAGGGGGACAAACTGTTTTTT. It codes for CSVRKQGDKLFF.